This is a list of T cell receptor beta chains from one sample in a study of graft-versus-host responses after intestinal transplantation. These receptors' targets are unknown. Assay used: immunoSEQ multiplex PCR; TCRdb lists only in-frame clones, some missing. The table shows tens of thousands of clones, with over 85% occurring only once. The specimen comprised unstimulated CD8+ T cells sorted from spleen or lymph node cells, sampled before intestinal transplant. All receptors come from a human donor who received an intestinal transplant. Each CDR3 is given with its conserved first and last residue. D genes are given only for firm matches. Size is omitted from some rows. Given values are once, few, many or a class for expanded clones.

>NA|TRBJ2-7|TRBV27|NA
CASSLGGSGVEQYF
TGTGCCAGCAGTTTGGGAGGATCCGGGGTCGAGCAGTACTTC
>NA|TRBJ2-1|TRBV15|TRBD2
CATSGELAGAGYNEQFF
TGTGCCACCAGCGGGGAACTAGCGGGGGCCGGTTACAATGAGCAGTTCTTC
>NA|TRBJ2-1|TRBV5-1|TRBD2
CASSLFVGGRYGNEQFF
TGCGCCAGCAGCTTGTTTGTTGGCGGGAGGTATGGCAATGAGCAGTTCTTC
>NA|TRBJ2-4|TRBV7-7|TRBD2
CASSFIPGGHVKNIQYF
TGTGCCAGCAGCTTTATTCCGGGAGGGCATGTCAAAAACATTCAGTACTTC
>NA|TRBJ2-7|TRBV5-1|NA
CASSLAEGAYEQYF
TGCGCCAGCAGCTTGGCCGAAGGGGCCTACGAGCAGTACTTC
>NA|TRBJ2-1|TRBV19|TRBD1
CASSTGTGVFNEQFF
TGTGCCAGTAGCACAGGGACAGGGGTTTTTAATGAGCAGTTCTTC
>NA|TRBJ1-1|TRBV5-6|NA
CASSLGLPTEAFF
TGTGCCAGCAGCTTGGGGCTGCCCACTGAAGCTTTCTTT
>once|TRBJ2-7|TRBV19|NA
CASSSGSSYEQYF
TGTGCCAGTAGTTCCGGGTCATCCTACGAGCAGTACTTC
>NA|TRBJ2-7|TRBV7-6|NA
CASSLGSQGYEQYF
TGTGCCAGCAGCTTAGGATCACAGGGCTACGAGCAGTACTTC
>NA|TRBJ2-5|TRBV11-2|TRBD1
CASSLGDRVKETQYF
TGTGCCAGCAGCTTGGGGGACAGGGTGAAAGAGACCCAGTACTTC
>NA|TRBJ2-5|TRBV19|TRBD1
CASSPSSGGVVAETQYF
TGTGCCAGTAGTCCCTCGTCAGGGGGAGTGGTCGCGGAGACCCAGTACTTC
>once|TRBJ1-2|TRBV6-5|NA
CASSDNTGYYGYTF
TGTGCCAGCAGCGACAATACGGGGTACTATGGCTACACCTTC
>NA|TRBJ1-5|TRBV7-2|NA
CASSLAGGEWHQPQHF
TGTGCCAGCAGCTTAGCGGGGGGGGAATGGCACCAGCCCCAGCATTTT
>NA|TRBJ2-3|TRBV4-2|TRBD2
CASSQEAGGPDTQYF
TGTGCCAGCAGCCAAGAAGCGGGAGGGCCAGATACGCAGTATTTT
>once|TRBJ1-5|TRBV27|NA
CASSESLNQPQHF
TGTGCCAGCAGTGAGTCACTTAATCAGCCCCAGCATTTT
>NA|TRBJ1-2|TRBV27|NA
CASSLSTGGYGYTF
TGTGCCAGCAGTTTATCGACCGGGGGCTATGGCTACACCTTC
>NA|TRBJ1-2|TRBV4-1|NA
CASSQVNGYTF
TGCGCCAGCAGCCAAGTCAATGGCTACACCTTC